A selection of T cell receptor beta chains follows, all from one sample in a study of CD8 T cells in ankylosing spondylitis. TCRdb processed the 5' RACE reads anew with MiXCR; each CDR3 protein has one entry. The sample holds 200,000 to 250,000 distinct CDR3 sequences, roughly 6.6% seen once. The sample taken for sequencing was blood, either unsorted or a sorted T cell fraction (not recorded which). Receptor source: a male donor with ankylosing spondylitis. The CDR3 runs from the conserved cysteine through the conserved F or W. Fields, in order: J gene, V gene, D gene, clone size, CDR3 protein, CDR3 DNA. D genes are given only for firm matches. Only part of the rows carry a size: once, few, many, or a class if the clone is expanded.

>TRBJ2-3|TRBV27|TRBD1|few
CASSDRGRPDTQYF
TGTGCCAGCAGTGACAGGGGGCGCCCAGATACGCAGTATTTT
>TRBJ2-5|TRBV20-1|NA|many
CSARPLSQETQYF
TGCAGTGCCCGGCCCCTATCTCAAGAGACCCAGTACTTC
>TRBJ2-7|TRBV6-2/TRBV6-3|TRBD2|few
CASLRTSGGSYEQYF
TGTGCCAGCTTAAGGACTAGCGGGGGATCCTACGAGCAGTACTTC
>TRBJ1-2|TRBV29-1|NA|many
CSVYQGSRGYTF
TGCAGCGTTTACCAGGGCTCCCGGGGCTACACCTTC
>TRBJ2-2|TRBV12-3/TRBV12-4|NA|many
CASSFAGKTGELFF
TGTGCCAGCAGTTTCGCAGGGAAGACCGGGGAGCTGTTTTTT
>TRBJ2-7|TRBV2|NA|many
CAIRDLITEQYF
TGTGCCATCCGGGACCTGATAACGGAGCAGTACTTC
>TRBJ2-1|TRBV4-3|NA|many
CASSQDRSSYNEQFF
TGCGCCAGCAGCCAAGATCGGAGCTCCTACAATGAGCAGTTCTTC
>TRBJ1-1|TRBV9|NA|many
CASSTSDFHTEAFF
TGTGCCAGCAGCACTTCGGACTTTCACACTGAAGCTTTCTTT
>TRBJ2-3|TRBV30|NA|NA
CAWREVGEDTQYF
TGTGCCTGGAGAGAAGTTGGCGAAGATACGCAGTATTTT
>TRBJ2-7|TRBV6-2/TRBV6-3|NA|few
CASSYSVSEQYF
TGTGCCAGCAGTTACTCGGTCTCCGAGCAGTACTTC
>TRBJ2-4|TRBV28|NA|many
CASSLSPNAAKNIQYF
TGTGCCAGCAGTTTATCCCCTAACGCGGCCAAAAACATTCAGTACTTC
>TRBJ2-5|TRBV6-2/TRBV6-3|NA|NA
CASTEADYFKETQYF
TGTGCCAGCACCGAAGCGGATTATTTTAAAGAGACCCAGTACTTC
>TRBJ2-1|TRBV25-1|NA|NA
CASSEMGGSNEQFF
TGTGCCAGCAGTGAAATGGGGGGTAGCAATGAGCAGTTCTTC
>TRBJ1-1|TRBV6-2/TRBV6-3|NA|many
CASSYSDGAPLGNTEAFF
TGTGCCAGCAGTTACTCGGACGGGGCGCCTCTAGGGAACACTGAAGCTTTCTTT
>TRBJ2-7|TRBV4-3|NA|NA
CASSQASVSYEQYF
TGCGCCAGCAGCCAAGCTAGCGTCTCCTACGAGCAGTACTTC